These T cell receptor beta chains were read from a single sample in a study of blood T cell repertoires in COVID-19. Sequencing used immunoSEQ multiplex PCR; TCRdb keeps in-frame clones, though not all of them. The profile shows roughly 230,000 clones, around 80% of them singletons. What was sequenced was peripheral blood. The source of these receptors is a woman of 80 years or more with COVID-19, enrolled during active disease. The CDR3 runs from the conserved cysteine through the conserved F or W. Fields, in order: J gene, V gene, CDR3 protein.

>TRBJ1-5|TRBV5-5
CASSSHLEGPQHF
>TRBJ1-1|TRBV7-2
CASSPRQGMNTEAFF
>TRBJ1-2|TRBV6-4
CASSERKGDGYTF
>TRBJ1-2|TRBV27
CASTADPGQVNGYTF
>TRBJ1-5|TRBV2
CASSPLNQPQHF
>TRBJ1-2|TRBV28
CASSLGGTGYTF
>TRBJ2-2|TRBV4-1
CASSVLAGGPDTGELFF
>TRBJ1-6|TRBV5-8
CASSLAGVVSPLHF
>TRBJ1-6|TRBV5-1
CASSLGDRGLLHSPLHF
>TRBJ1-4|TRBV18
CASSPDRNEKLFF
>TRBJ2-1|TRBV2
CACFTRTGGRNEQFF
>TRBJ1-4|TRBV7-9
CASSIQQKLFF
>TRBJ1-2|TRBV10-3
CAISGGVGGNYGYTF
>TRBJ2-3|TRBV18
CASSFPGGTITDTQYF
>TRBJ2-1|TRBV5-1
CASGTRTSGGHEVYNEQFF
>TRBJ2-3|TRBV6-4
CASSESSGGLTDTQYF
>TRBJ1-2|TRBV3-1/TRBV3-2
CASSHGGVDGYTF
>TRBJ2-1|TRBV24-1
CATSEHRGHNEQFF
>TRBJ1-2|TRBV15
CATSRGGAANYGYTF
>TRBJ1-1|TRBV18
CASSPQTARNTEAFF
>TRBJ2-3|TRBV9
CASSVTSGATYDTQYF
>TRBJ1-2|TRBV15
CATSRNTQGTNYGYTF
>TRBJ2-2|TRBV2
CASRMGQGNSNTGELFF
>TRBJ2-7|TRBV13
CASSFGRGSYEQYF
>TRBJ1-5|TRBV2
CASRETQDSNQPQHF